This is a list of T cell receptor beta chains from one sample in a study of shared T cell receptors in the human thymus. Sequenced by immunoSEQ multiplex PCR; TCRdb stores in-frame clones only, minus some. The sample includes around 730,000 clones, 80% to 90% of them seen just once. The sample also formed part of further work on human thymus T cells.

Sequencing input: thymocytes. These receptors all come from a girl under three years old with a congenital heart defect. Each CDR3 is given with its conserved first and last residue. D genes are given only for firm matches. Size tells how often a clone was seen (once, few, many) or the class of an expanded clone, and some rows leave it out.

clone_size,j_call,v_call,d_call,cdr3_nt,cdr3_aa
-,TRBJ2-3,TRBV12-5,TRBD1,TGTGCTAGTGGTTTGGTAAGGAAGACAGGGGGCCCAGATACGCAGTATTTT,CASGLVRKTGGPDTQYF
few,TRBJ2-2,TRBV7-8,-,TGTGCCAGCAGCTTGGGGAGGTCACGACAGGGAACCGGGGAGCTGTTTTTT,CASSLGRSRQGTGELFF
-,TRBJ2-7,TRBV7-9,-,TGTGCCAGCAGCGGCCGGGCCTACGAGCAGTACTTC,CASSGRAYEQYF
-,TRBJ2-7,TRBV6-6,-,TGTGCCAGCAGGGGTGGGAAGACTACGTACAGCTACGAGCAGTACTTC,CASRGGKTTYSYEQYF
few,TRBJ1-2,TRBV15,-,TGTGCCACCAGCGGATTTGCCCCCAGGCGCGGCTACACCTTC,CATSGFAPRRGYTF
-,TRBJ2-1,TRBV4-2,TRBD2,TGTGCCAGCAGCCAACGGACCCTAGCGGGGGGGCGTGTCCCTAACAATGAGCAGTTCTTC,CASSQRTLAGGRVPNNEQFF
-,TRBJ1-1,TRBV5-4,-,TGTGCCAGCAGTACACCCGATATCAACACTGAAGCTTTCTTT,CASSTPDINTEAFF
-,TRBJ2-3,TRBV19,-,TGTGCCATTGGGGGGGCCCCAGGGGATACGCAGTATTTT,CAIGGAPGDTQYF
-,TRBJ2-7,TRBV5-4,-,TGTGCCAGCAGCTGGCACAGGGGAGGCTACGAGCAGTACTTC,CASSWHRGGYEQYF
-,TRBJ2-3,TRBV27,TRBD2,TGTGCCAGCAGTACCCGACTAGCGGGGGCTTCTGACACAGATACGCAGTATTTT,CASSTRLAGASDTDTQYF
-,TRBJ1-1,TRBV9,-,TGTGCCAGCAGCGTAGGTAGGTGGAGGGAGGCTGAAGCTTTCTTT,CASSVGRWREAEAFF
few,TRBJ1-6,TRBV28,-,TGTGCCAGCAGGCGATCAGGGCTGCACACCTATAATTCACCCCTCCACTTT,CASRRSGLHTYNSPLHF
-,TRBJ2-3,TRBV2,TRBD2,TGTGCCAGCACTGGGGGGGACACAGATACGCAGTATTTT,CASTGGDTDTQYF
-,TRBJ2-7,TRBV12-5,TRBD1,TGTGCTAGTGGTTTGGTCGATACTTCTTCAGGGGGCTGCCCCTACGAGCAGTACTTC,CASGLVDTSSGGCPYEQYF
-,TRBJ1-2,TRBV30,-,TGTGCCTCCGACTATGGCTACACCTTC,CASDYGYTF
-,TRBJ1-5,TRBV6-5,-,TGTGCCGTCCTGGGAGGGGGGCATCAGCCCCAGCATTTT,CAVLGGGHQPQHF
-,TRBJ1-5,TRBV30,-,TGTGCCTGGAGTGTATCTTATAGCAATCAGCCCCAGCATTTT,CAWSVSYSNQPQHF
-,TRBJ2-1,TRBV19,-,TGTGCCAGTAGTCCCCCCCCAACAGGTCATGCATGGAATGAGCAGTTCTTC,CASSPPPTGHAWNEQFF
-,TRBJ2-2,TRBV27,TRBD1,TGTGCCAGCAGCCTCGCGGGACAGGCCGAGCCTCCCGGGGAGCTGTTTTTT,CASSLAGQAEPPGELFF
-,TRBJ1-4,TRBV29-1,TRBD1,TGCAGCGCTGGGACAGTCTGGAATGAAAAACTGTTTTTT,CSAGTVWNEKLFF
once,TRBJ2-1,TRBV5-4,TRBD2,TGTGCCAGCAAAACTAGCGGGGGGGCCTACAATGAGCAGTTCTTC,CASKTSGGAYNEQFF
-,TRBJ1-2,TRBV7-9,-,TGTGCCAGCAGCTTAGCGCCAGGGGACGGCTACACCTTC,CASSLAPGDGYTF
-,TRBJ1-6,TRBV7-8,TRBD1,TGTGCCAGCAGCTTATGGGGACAGGGGACCGAATCACCCCTCCACTTT,CASSLWGQGTESPLHF
-,TRBJ1-4,TRBV5-1,-,TGCGCCAGCAGCTTGGCCGGGACTCGCAATGAAAAACTGTTTTTT,CASSLAGTRNEKLFF
-,TRBJ1-3,TRBV5-4,-,TGTGCCAGCAGCCCCGGACAGCGGACCCTCTCTGGAGGAAACACCATATATTTT,CASSPGQRTLSGGNTIYF
-,TRBJ2-7,TRBV5-1,-,TGCGCCAGCAGCTTACACCGGGATTGGTCCTACGAGCAGTACTTC,CASSLHRDWSYEQYF
-,TRBJ2-7,TRBV11-2,TRBD1,TGTGCCAGCAGCTTAGTTTACAGGGGTTACGAGCAGTACTTC,CASSLVYRGYEQYF
-,TRBJ1-4,TRBV19,TRBD1,TGTGCCAGTAGTACTCGTTTCCGGACAGGGAGAGAAAAACTGTTTTTT,CASSTRFRTGREKLFF
-,TRBJ1-2,TRBV5-5,-,TGTGCCAGCAGCCTACGGGGGAGCGGCACCTTC,CASSLRGSGTF
-,TRBJ2-7,TRBV7-6,TRBD2,TGTGCCAGCAGCTTAGTCCCGACTAGCGGGGGGGAAGGAGGCTACGAGCAGTACTTC,CASSLVPTSGGEGGYEQYF
-,TRBJ2-7,TRBV10-3,TRBD2,TGTGCCATCAGTGAGAGTTTGGGGCGGGGACTAGCGGCCCACGAGCAGTACTTC,CAISESLGRGLAAHEQYF
once,TRBJ2-2,TRBV5-6,TRBD1,TGTGCCAGCAGCTCCGGACAGGGGAGCAGCACCGGGGAGCTGTTTTTT,CASSSGQGSSTGELFF
-,TRBJ2-1,TRBV11-2,-,TGTGCCAGCAGCTCCTCAGACAGCCCAAGCTCCTACAATGAGCAGTTCTTC,CASSSSDSPSSYNEQFF
-,TRBJ1-2,TRBV28,-,TGTGCCAGCAGTTCTCAACTTTTGGGCTACACCTTC,CASSSQLLGYTF
-,TRBJ1-1,TRBV9,-,TGTGCCAGCAGCCCTCTTACAGGGTCTGAAGCTTTCTTT,CASSPLTGSEAFF
-,TRBJ2-2,TRBV5-6,TRBD1,TGTGCCAGCAGCTCTCCAGGACAGGGAACCGGGGAGCTGTTTTTT,CASSSPGQGTGELFF
once,TRBJ1-1,TRBV19,-,TGTGCCAGTAGTATACCCAAACGAGGGCAGTTTGATGAGACTGAAGCTTTCTTT,CASSIPKRGQFDETEAFF
-,TRBJ2-1,TRBV13,-,TGTGCCAGCAGCCAACGACAGCTCCGCAATGAGCAGTTCTTC,CASSQRQLRNEQFF
-,TRBJ1-2,TRBV18,-,TGTGCCAGCTCACCCCGGTCGGCAGGGGTGGGTGGCTACACCTTC,CASSPRSAGVGGYTF
-,TRBJ1-2,TRBV5-1,-,TGCGCCAGCGGACCTACAGGGCCTTACTATGGCTACACCTTC,CASGPTGPYYGYTF
-,TRBJ2-1,TRBV9,-,TGTGCCAGCAGCGTAGGACAGTACAATGAGCAGTTCTTC,CASSVGQYNEQFF
-,TRBJ2-7,TRBV11-2,-,TGTGCCAGCAGACAACTACACGAGCAGTACTTC,CASRQLHEQYF
-,TRBJ2-3,TRBV12-5,TRBD1,TGTGCTAGTGGTGTAGGGACAGGGCCAGATACGCAGTATTTT,CASGVGTGPDTQYF
-,TRBJ1-1,TRBV6-1,-,TGTGCCAGCTCCGGGGAAACTACGGCTGAAGCTTTCTTT,CASSGETTAEAFF
-,TRBJ1-6,TRBV5-1,TRBD1,TGCGCCAGCAGCATACTCGAGGGGGACAGTCGCAATTCACCCCTCCACTTT,CASSILEGDSRNSPLHF
few,TRBJ1-2,TRBV7-9,-,TGTGCCAGCAGTTTATCCCCCGTTACAGGGATATATGGCTACACCTTC,CASSLSPVTGIYGYTF
-,TRBJ2-1,TRBV10-3,TRBD1,TGTGCCATCAGCAGCTTCGACAGGGGGCAGCGAGCCCGCTACAATGAGCAGTTCTTC,CAISSFDRGQRARYNEQFF
-,TRBJ1-3,TRBV5-1,TRBD1,TGCGCCAGCAGCCGCGACAGGGGGCCACGCTCTGGAAACACCATATATTTT,CASSRDRGPRSGNTIYF
few,TRBJ1-1,TRBV6-1,TRBD1,TGTGCCAGCAGTGACTACCGGGACAGGGGAGAAGACACTGAAGCTTTCTTT,CASSDYRDRGEDTEAFF
-,TRBJ2-1,TRBV2,-,TGTGCCAGCAGTTTCCGGGTCCTACCTACCTCCTACAATGAGCAGTTCTTC,CASSFRVLPTSYNEQFF
-,TRBJ1-2,TRBV28,TRBD1,TGTGCCAGCGCAAGTCAGCAGGACAGGGACTTC,CASASQQDRDF
-,TRBJ1-1,TRBV9,TRBD1,TGTGCCAGCAGCTCGCCAAAGACTAGGGGGCCGGAGATAAACACTGAAGCTTTCTTT,CASSSPKTRGPEINTEAFF
few,TRBJ2-2,TRBV11-2,TRBD1,TGTGCCAGCAGACCCCGGGACAGCGGAACCGGGGAGCTGTTTTTT,CASRPRDSGTGELFF
-,TRBJ2-7,TRBV4-2,-,TGTGCCAGCAGCCAACCGCTGGGGGGGCCATTTCCTTACGAGCAGTACTTC,CASSQPLGGPFPYEQYF
-,TRBJ1-6,TRBV27,-,TGTGCCAGCAGTCGCCTTGGCGGCTCCCTCCACTTT,CASSRLGGSLHF
-,TRBJ2-3,TRBV27,TRBD2,TGTGCCAGCAGTTTAGAGCGGGGCCGCACAGATACGCAGTATTTT,CASSLERGRTDTQYF
few,TRBJ2-1,TRBV4-1,TRBD1,TGCGCCAGCAGCCCTTGGACAGGGGGAAATGAGCAGTTCTTC,CASSPWTGGNEQFF
-,TRBJ2-7,TRBV15,TRBD1,TGTGCCACCAGCAGAGATCATCTAAGGACAGGGGCAAGGGGCTCCTACGAGCAGTACTTC,CATSRDHLRTGARGSYEQYF